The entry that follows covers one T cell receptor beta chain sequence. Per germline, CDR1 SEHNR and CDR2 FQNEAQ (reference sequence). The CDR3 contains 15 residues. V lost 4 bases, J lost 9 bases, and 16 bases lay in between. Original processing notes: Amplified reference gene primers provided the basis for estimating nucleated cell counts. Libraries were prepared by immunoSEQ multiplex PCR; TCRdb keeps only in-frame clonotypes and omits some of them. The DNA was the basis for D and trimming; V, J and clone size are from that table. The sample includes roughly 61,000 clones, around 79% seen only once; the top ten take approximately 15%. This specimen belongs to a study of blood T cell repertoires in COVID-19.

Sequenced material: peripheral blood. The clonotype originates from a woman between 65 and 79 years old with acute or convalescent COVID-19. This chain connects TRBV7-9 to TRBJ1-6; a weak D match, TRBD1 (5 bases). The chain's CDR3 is CASSSNSGISSPLHF. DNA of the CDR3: TGTGCCAGCAGCTCCAACTCAGGGATTAGTTCACCCCTCCACTTT.